This TCR beta chain was sequenced for a study of identical twins. Healthy Caucasian individuals made up all the donors. General study findings and limits: Clonotypes of the beta chain that were abundant in cord blood carried fewer insertions (memory repertoires showed none).

TCRdb analysed the 5' RACE reads with MiXCR anew, one entry per CDR3 protein. The repertoire holds about 530,000 distinct CDR3 sequences, with approximately 16% as singletons. On this clonotype: Antigen specificity is unknown.

Trimming cost V 2 bases and J 5 bases; bases outside gene matches: 10. The CDR3 has 17 residues. Germline values: CDR1 MNHEY, CDR2 SVGEGT. Another study also made use of these data, one on yellow fever vaccine responses in identical twins. That source reports: Twins' vaccine T cell responses reportedly seemed partly convergent and partly personalized.

Sequencing used CD4+ T cells sorted from blood. The receptor's source is a woman younger than 35 in good health. This chain links TRBV6-2 or TRBV6-3 with TRBJ2-3; 10 nucleotides align to TRBD2. The CDR3, as DNA: TGTGCCAGCAGTTACGTCTCTAGCGGGAGCGGGATAGATACGCAGTATTTT. This gives the protein CASSYVSSGSGIDTQYF.